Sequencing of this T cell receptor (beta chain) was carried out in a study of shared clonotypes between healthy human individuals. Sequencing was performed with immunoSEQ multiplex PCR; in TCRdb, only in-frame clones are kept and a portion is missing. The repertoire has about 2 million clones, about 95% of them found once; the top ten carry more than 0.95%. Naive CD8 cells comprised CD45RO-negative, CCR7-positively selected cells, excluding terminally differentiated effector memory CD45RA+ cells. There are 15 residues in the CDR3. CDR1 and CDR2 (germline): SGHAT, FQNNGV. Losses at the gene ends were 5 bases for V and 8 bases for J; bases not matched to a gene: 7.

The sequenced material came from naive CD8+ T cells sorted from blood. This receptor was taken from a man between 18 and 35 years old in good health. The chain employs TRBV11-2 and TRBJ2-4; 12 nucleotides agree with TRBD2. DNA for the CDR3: TGTGCCAGCAGCCAAGGACTAGCGGGGTTGTACATTCAGTACTTC. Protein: CASSQGLAGLYIQYF.